This passage covers 2 T cell receptor beta chains from one sample sequenced in a study of blood T cell repertoires in COVID-19. The method was immunoSEQ multiplex PCR; TCRdb's version includes in-frame clones alone and lacks a portion of them. Of 150,000 to 200,000 clones listed, 86% were seen once; the top ten hold more than 7.5%. Sequencing was performed on peripheral blood. These receptors all stem from a man in his forties or fifties with active or convalescent COVID-19.

CDR3 region: CATSDPTPGVNEQFF. For the CDR3, the DNA is TGTGCCACCAGTGACCCTACCCCGGGGGTTAATGAGCAGTTCTTC. The chain is built from TRBV24-1 and TRBJ2-1; D possibly corresponds to TRBD2 (6 bases). CDR1 and CDR2 (germline): KGHDR, SFDVKD. This CDR3 has 15 amino acids. V was shortened by 4 bases and J by 7 bases, with 16 bases between the two germline ends.

The V and J genes are TRBV12-3 or TRBV12-4 and TRBJ1-2; TRBD1 might be the D (5 bases). The CDR3 spans 13 residues. V was clipped by 1 base and J by 9 bases, with 12 bases between them. As DNA, the CDR3 is TGTGCCAGCAGTTTAGTTCAAGGGGCTAGCTACACCTTC. Its translation: CASSLVQGASYTF.